The clone carrying this TCR beta chain was detected only once. Some clones are missing from TCRdb's copy, which holds only in-frame ones; the method was immunoSEQ multiplex PCR. The table includes 170,000 or so clones, around 94% detected once. This sample is drawn from a study of control samples from healthy donors and cancer patients. V lost 4 bases and J 6 bases, leaving 10 bases between the germline ends. Germline V gives CDR1 LGHDT, CDR2 YNNKEL (reference sequence). This CDR3 contains 13 residues. The receptor comes from a woman in her late teens or twenties in good health. The rearrangement joins TRBV3-1 (or the pseudogene TRBV3-2) to TRBJ2-1; TRBD1 is a possible D gene (6 bases). The specimen sequenced was blood. CDR3 region: CASSPTGTNEQFF. The DNA for the CDR3 is TGTGCCAGCAGCCCAACAGGGACCAATGAGCAGTTCTTC.